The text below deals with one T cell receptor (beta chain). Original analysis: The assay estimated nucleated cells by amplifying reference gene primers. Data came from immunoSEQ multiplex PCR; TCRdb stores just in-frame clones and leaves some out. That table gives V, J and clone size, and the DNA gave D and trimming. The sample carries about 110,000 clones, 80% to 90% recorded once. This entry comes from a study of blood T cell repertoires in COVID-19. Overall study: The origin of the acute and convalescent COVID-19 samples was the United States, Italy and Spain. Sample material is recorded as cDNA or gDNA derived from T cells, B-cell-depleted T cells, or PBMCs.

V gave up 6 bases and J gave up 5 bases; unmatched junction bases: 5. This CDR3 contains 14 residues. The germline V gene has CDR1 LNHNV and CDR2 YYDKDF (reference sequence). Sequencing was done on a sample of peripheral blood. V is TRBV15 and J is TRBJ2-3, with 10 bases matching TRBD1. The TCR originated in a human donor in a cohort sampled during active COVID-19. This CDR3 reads CATRTGGAGDTQYF. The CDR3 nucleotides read TGTGCCACCAGGACAGGGGGCGCCGGAGATACGCAGTATTTT.